These T cell receptor beta chains were read from a single sample in a study of shared clonotypes between healthy human individuals. TCRdb keeps only in-frame clones here, not all; method: immunoSEQ multiplex PCR. The table has over a million clones, roughly 75% seen once. Material for sequencing was memory CD4+ T cells sorted from blood. Source of these receptors: a man younger than 35 in good health. CDR3s include the opening cysteine and the closing phenylalanine or tryptophan. A D gene is named only where the DNA matches it firmly. The size of a clone is reported for some rows only, either as once, few or many, or as a class for expanded clones.

once TRBJ2-5 TRBV2 - CASSEERKETQYF TGTGCCAGCAGTGAAGAACGGAAAGAGACCCAGTACTTC
- TRBJ2-7 TRBV5-8 - CASSLGRSDEQYF TGTGCCAGCAGCTTGGGGCGTTCGGACGAGCAGTACTTC
- TRBJ2-2 TRBV5-4 - CAIPDGNTGELFF TGTGCCATCCCGGACGGGAACACCGGGGAGCTGTTTTTT
- TRBJ1-4 TRBV7-9 - CASSRSYTGQNEKLFF TGTGCCAGCAGCCGATCCTACACGGGTCAAAATGAAAAACTGTTTTTT
- TRBJ1-5 TRBV28 - CASSLFQGVGQPQHF TGTGCCAGCAGTTTATTCCAGGGAGTGGGGCAGCCCCAGCATTTT
- TRBJ1-2 TRBV4-3 - CASSQDRGLYGYTF TGCGCCAGCAGCCAAGATAGGGGCCTCTATGGCTACACCTTC
- TRBJ1-1 TRBV6-5 TRBD1 CASSPRDRGNTEAFF TGTGCCAGCAGCCCGAGGGACAGGGGAAACACTGAAGCTTTCTTT
- TRBJ2-7 TRBV18 - CASSYQRQNYEQYF TGTGCCAGCTCATACCAACGGCAGAACTACGAGCAGTACTTC
- TRBJ1-3 TRBV29-1 - CSVGQGSGNTIYF TGCAGCGTTGGTCAGGGTTCTGGAAACACCATATATTTT
- TRBJ1-4 TRBV5-4 - CASSLAGSNEKLFF TGTGCCAGCAGCTTGGCCGGGAGTAATGAAAAACTGTTTTTT
many TRBJ2-4 TRBV7-2 TRBD2 CASSEAGTSAKNIQYF TGTGCCAGCAGCGAAGCCGGGACTAGCGCCAAAAACATTCAGTACTTC
once TRBJ1-2 TRBV5-4 TRBD1 CASSSLDRDWSGYTF TGTGCCAGCAGCTCTCTGGACAGGGATTGGAGTGGCTACACCTTC
- TRBJ2-5 TRBV29-1 - CSVEGQQRSQETQYF TGCAGCGTTGAGGGACAACAGAGATCCCAAGAGACCCAGTACTTC
- TRBJ2-3 TRBV6-5 - CASSFTLHTDTQYF TGTGCCAGCAGTTTCACCCTCCACACAGATACGCAGTATTTT